This T cell receptor (beta chain) originates from a study of blood T cell repertoires in COVID-19. Germline V gene data show CDR1 as MDHEN and CDR2 as SYDVKM. The germline V and J ends were trimmed by 2 bases and 10 bases, with 12 bases remaining between them. This CDR3 is built from 14 residues. Sequencing was performed with immunoSEQ multiplex PCR; in TCRdb, only in-frame clones are kept and a portion is missing. The sample lists under 150,000 clones, roughly 80% occurring once. This sequence was found in a man aged 45 to 65 with acute or convalescent COVID-19. Source material: peripheral blood. The gene calls are TRBV28 and TRBJ1-6; D unclear. CDR3 bases: TGTGCCAGCAGTTTAGATCCGGGGAGCTCACCCCTCCACTTT. Translated, it gives CASSLDPGSSPLHF.